A single T cell receptor (beta chain) is shown here with its context. Its antigen is not known. Libraries were prepared by immunoSEQ multiplex PCR; TCRdb keeps only in-frame clonotypes and omits some of them. The table lists some 68,000 clones, 85% to 90% of them singletons. Systemic immunosuppression or a history of autoimmune disease excluded patients. This specimen belongs to a study of OX40 agonist ivuxolimab in advanced cancers. Points from the study as a whole: At 0.1 to 3.0 mg/kg and by week 6, CD4+ and CD8+ T cells in the blood had expanded clonally.

The germline V and J ends were trimmed by 4 bases and 1 base, with 15 bases remaining between them. Germline V gene data show CDR1 as LNHDA and CDR2 as SQIVND (reference sequence). This CDR3 has 16 amino acids. The material sequenced was CD4+ or CD8+ T cells sorted from blood, taken in a trial of the OX40 agonist ivuxolimab. J is TRBJ2-3 and V is TRBV19; D possibly uses TRBD1 or TRBD2 (6 bases each). This clonotype originated in an adult with an advanced solid tumor such as melanoma, head and neck, liver or kidney cancer. The CDR3 DNA sequence: TGTGCCAGTAGTAAGGGTTCGGGGGCCGGCACAGATACGCAGTATTTT. Translated, it gives CASSKGSGAGTDTQYF.